This TCR beta chain derives from a study of vaccination and CD4 T cells after COVID-19. In the study overall: Four females and six males made up the convalescents, two of whom were Hispanic.

Concerning this clonotype: Its antigen is still unknown.

An Oncomine TCR Beta short-read assay was used to sequence the DNA from cultured CD4+ T cells. After culture, CD4+ T cells served as the source for genomic DNA extraction. TCRdb re-called the PCR reads through MiXCR, storing one row per CDR3 protein. The sample consists of more than 10,000 distinct CDR3 sequences, around 50% of them appearing once. There are 17 residues in the CDR3. The V gene's germline CDR1 is MNHEY and CDR2 SMNVEV (reference sequence). V lost 5 bases and J lost 0, with 16 bases in between. Sample treatment: roughly 11-day PBMC culture with coronavirus spike peptide pools or control peptides (ViraFEST assay).

J is TRBJ2-2 and V is TRBV27; possibly TRBD2 for D (7 bases). This clonotype was obtained from a human donor who had recovered from COVID-19. The sequenced material came from CD4+ T cells from blood, cultured in vitro. CDR3 loop: CASSPKWGGANTGELFF. CDR3 bases: TGTGCCAGCAGTCCAAAATGGGGGGGCGCGAACACCGGGGAGCTGTTTTTT.